One sample yielded the 32 T cell receptor beta chains listed below, sequenced in a study of blood T cells in healthy people across ages. Together with a sample-barcoded 5' primer, a J-beta primer mix was included in a second PCR lasting about 7 to 12 cycles. TCRdb reprocessed the 5' RACE reads via MiXCR and lists one record per CDR3 protein. The repertoire includes around 800,000 distinct CDR3 sequences, under 45% of them detected once, and about 21% sits in the top ten. Input material: blood. Every receptor here comes from a man aged 60 to 75 in good health.

In this sample, this clonotype turned up a few times. The chain links TRBV3-1 to TRBJ2-1; 7 bases align to TRBD2. Per the germline V gene, CDR1 is LGHDT and CDR2 is YNNKEL (reference sequence). The CDR3 totals 15 residues. The junction had 7 bases not matched to a gene; V was cut back by 5 bases and J by 3 bases. The CDR3: CASSGEGSSYNEQFF. The DNA of the CDR3 is TGTGCCAGCAGCGGGGAGGGGTCAAGCTACAATGAGCAGTTCTTC.

The genes are TRBV4-3 and TRBJ1-6; maybe TRBD1 (5 bases). Germline CDR1 is LGHNA and CDR2 is YSLEER. This CDR3 spans 15 amino acids. Deletions cut 1 base from V and 5 bases from J, with 9 bases between. CDR3 region: CASSQGGLNNSPLHF. The CDR3 DNA reads as TGCGCCAGCAGCCAAGGGGGACTCAATAATTCACCCCTCCACTTT.

The chain combines TRBV6-4 with TRBJ2-1; D is perhaps TRBD2 (9 bases). Germline loops: CDR1 MRHNA, CDR2 SNTAGT. Trimming pared 4 bases from V and 10 bases from J, leaving 23 bases between. The CDR3 consists of 16 residues. The CDR3 DNA is TGTGCCAGCAGTGCCCAGGGGGCTAGCGGGGCTGAAGAGCAGTTCTTC. It translates to CASSAQGASGAEEQFF.

In its sample, this clonotype was seen a few times. The gene calls are TRBV7-2 and TRBJ2-3; D not resolved. CDR1 and CDR2 (germline): SGHTA, FQGNSA. This CDR3 spans 13 amino acids. Trimming took off 2 bases at V and 6 bases at J, with 9 bases between the two ends. DNA for the CDR3: TGTGCCAGCAGCTTATCAAGTTGGGATACGCAGTATTTT. Translated: CASSLSSWDTQYF.

The rearrangement links TRBV7-8 to TRBJ2-7; D is perhaps TRBD2 (5 bases). Trimming pared 1 base from V and 3 bases from J, leaving 19 bases between. CDR1 is SGHVS and CDR2 is FQNEAQ in the germline V gene. The CDR3 totals 17 residues. CDR3 DNA: TGTGCCAGCAGCTTAGTCTCCGGCGGTGGAGGTCACTACGAGCAGTACTTC. Translation: CASSLVSGGGGHYEQYF.

This clonotype was found many times. The chain has TRBV29-1 and TRBJ2-3; 10 bases align to TRBD1. The ends lost 5 bases at V and 6 bases at J; junction bases unmatched: 14. Germline CDR1 and CDR2: SQVTM and ANQGSEA. The CDR3 has 16 residues. The CDR3 region is CSVSGGTGAVGDTQYF. The CDR3 coding sequence is TGCAGCGTTTCCGGAGGGACAGGGGCTGTAGGGGATACGCAGTATTTT.

This sequence joins TRBV24-1 and TRBJ1-2; TRBD1 aligns across 7 bases. The CDR3 has 14 amino acids. CDR1 is KGHDR, CDR2 SFDVKD, per germline. The J segment lost 3 bases and the V segment lost 4 bases, leaving 4 bases of the junction unmatched. CDR3 sequence (DNA): TGTGCCACCAGTGACGGAACAGGGGACTATGGCTACACCTTC. This sequence encodes CATSDGTGDYGYTF.

Concerning this clonotype itself: A much bigger clone sits one base away, suggesting this may be a read error. The rearrangement joins TRBV15 to TRBJ2-1; no clear D gene. Germline-derived CDR1 and CDR2 are LNHNV and YYDKDF (reference sequence). The CDR3 consists of 14 residues. This CDR3 reads CAASKPSIGNEQFF. CDR3 sequence (DNA): TGTGCCGCCAGCAAACCGTCTATCGGCAATGAGCAGTTCTTC.

This rearrangement joins TRBV4-3 to TRBJ1-1, with a weak D call TRBD1 (6 bases). Germline lookup yields CDR1 LGHNA and CDR2 YSLEER. CDR3 size: 15 residues. With 3 bases removed from V and 1 base from J, the gap between germline ends came to 12 bases. CDR3 in DNA: TGCGCCAGCAGCCACAACCCACAGGGGAACACTGAAGCTTTCTTT. Protein: CASSHNPQGNTEAFF.

This clonotype was picked up many times. The chain links TRBV12-3 or TRBV12-4 to TRBJ2-7; D ambiguous. There are 13 residues in the CDR3. Trimming took off 3 bases at V and 4 bases at J, with 10 bases between the two ends. The CDR3 DNA reads as TGTGCCAGCAGTTTTGGAAGCGCGTACGAGCAGTACTTC. Amino acid sequence: CASSFGSAYEQYF.

This clonotype was counted many times. The chain uses TRBV6-1 and TRBJ1-2; no clear D. The CDR3 totals 12 residues. Germline assignment: CDR1 MNHNS and CDR2 SASEGT. Trimming pared 2 bases from V and 4 bases from J, leaving 5 bases between. The CDR3 here is CASSENSYGYTF. The CDR3 DNA reads as TGTGCCAGCAGTGAAAACTCCTATGGCTACACCTTC.

There are many counts of this clonotype. The chain uses TRBV7-9 and TRBJ1-1; TRBD1 might be the D (5 bases). The germline gives CDR1 SEHNR, CDR2 FQNEAQ (reference sequence). The germline V and J ends were trimmed by 5 bases and 0 bases, with 16 bases remaining between them. This CDR3 is 16 amino acids long. The CDR3 DNA reads as TGTGCCAGCAGCCGCCCCGGGGACCCCTTGAACACTGAAGCTTTCTTT. Its protein product is CASSRPGDPLNTEAFF.

This clonotype was detected a few times. The chain couples TRBV7-6 to TRBJ2-1; the D is unclear. Germline lookup yields CDR1 SGHVS and CDR2 FNYEAQ. The CDR3 is 15 residues long. V lost 4 bases and J lost 0, with 10 bases in between. The CDR3 here is CASSSPLSSYNEQFF. The CDR3 DNA sequence: TGTGCCAGCAGCTCTCCACTTAGCTCCTACAATGAGCAGTTCTTC.

CDR3 nucleotides: TGCAGTGCTAGGATAGCGGGGTCAGAGACCCAGTACTTC. The encoded protein is CSARIAGSETQYF. The chain couples TRBV20-1 to TRBJ2-5; 8 nucleotides match TRBD2. The germline V gene has CDR1 DFQATT and CDR2 SNEGSKA (reference sequence). The CDR3 consists of 13 residues. The V segment lost 3 bases and the J segment 4 bases; nucleotides outside the gene matches: 4.

DNA of the CDR3: TGTGCCAGCAGCACCCGGGACAGGGGAAGCAATGAGCAGTTCTTC. It specifies CASSTRDRGSNEQFF. The chain links TRBV6-2 or TRBV6-3 to TRBJ2-1; 10 bases are shared with TRBD1. Germline CDR1 and CDR2: MNHEY and SVGEGT. The V segment lost 6 bases and the J segment 6 bases; nucleotides outside the gene matches: 8. CDR3 length: 15 residues.

This clonotype was observed a few times. This chain links TRBV7-9 with TRBJ2-5; 9 bases align to TRBD1. The end of the DNA aligns better with TRBJ2-7, so the J call may be wrong. Germline V gene lookup returns CDR1 SEHNR and CDR2 FQNEAQ (reference sequence). The CDR3 totals 15 residues. The CDR3 protein is CASSQAGQGKYEQYF. For the CDR3, the DNA is TGTGCCAGCAGCCAAGCGGGACAGGGAAAGTACGAGCAGTACTTC.

As for this clonotype: It may be a read error: a sequence one base away is much more abundant. This chain uses TRBV25-1 with TRBJ2-5; 11 bases map to TRBD1. The end of the DNA is better explained by TRBJ2-7, so the J call may be wrong. Germline assignment: CDR1 MGHDK and CDR2 SYGVNS. CDR3 length equals 15 residues. For the CDR3, the DNA is TGTGCCAACAGCACCGTAGGACAGGGGGCCAACGAGCAGTACTTC. Its protein product is CANSTVGQGANEQYF.

This clonotype came up a few times. The rearrangement links TRBV7-8 to TRBJ2-6; D possibly corresponds to TRBD1 (6 bases). This CDR3 is 16 amino acids long. The V gene's germline CDR1 is SGHVS and CDR2 FQNEAQ. V lost 1 base, J lost 0 bases, and 7 bases lay in between. As DNA, the CDR3 is TGTGCCAGCAGCTTAGAGGACAGCTCTGGGGCCAACGTCCTGACTTTC. It is translated as CASSLEDSSGANVLTF.

The V and J genes are TRBV3-1 and TRBJ1-6, with D maybe TRBD1 (5 bases). This CDR3 comprises 15 residues. The V gene's germline CDR1 is LGHDT and CDR2 YNNKEL (reference sequence). V was pared by 0 bases and J by 7 bases, with 10 bases between. The DNA of the CDR3 is TGTGCCAGCAGCCAAGATCCGGGGCGGAATTCACCCCTCCACTTT. It is translated as CASSQDPGRNSPLHF.

The CDR3 loop reads CASSLLDGGPNEQFF. In DNA, the CDR3 is TGTGCCAGCAGTTTATTAGATGGGGGCCCCAATGAGCAGTTCTTC. The chain couples TRBV28 to TRBJ2-1, with D perhaps TRBD1 (6 bases). This CDR3 has 15 residues. The germline V and J ends were trimmed by 1 base and 6 bases, with 13 bases remaining between them. Germline CDR1 is MDHEN and CDR2 is SYDVKM.

The chain joins TRBV20-1 to TRBJ2-3; TRBD2 matches at 9 bases. With 6 bases clipped from V and 5 bases from J, the junction kept 12 bases outside the gene matches. Germline loops: CDR1 DFQATT, CDR2 SNEGSKA (reference sequence). The CDR3 has 15 amino acids. CDR3 sequence reads: CSATLAGGPGDTQYF. The DNA of the CDR3 is TGCAGTGCCACCTTGGCGGGGGGGCCCGGAGATACGCAGTATTTT.

The genes are TRBV20-1 and TRBJ1-2, with D uncertain. Between the trimmed V and J ends, which lost 3 bases and 8 bases, there was a span of 16 bases. Germline assignment: CDR1 DFQATT and CDR2 SNEGSKA (reference sequence). CDR3 length equals 13 residues. The CDR3 spells CSARDPRSLGYTF. In DNA form, the CDR3 reads TGCAGTGCTAGGGATCCAAGGTCCCTAGGCTACACCTTC.

This clonotype was detected a few times. The V and J genes are TRBV28 and TRBJ2-1; D assignment may be TRBD1 or TRBD2 (5 bases each). Deletions cut 6 bases from V and 4 bases from J, with 10 bases between. CDR3 length equals 13 residues. Germline V gene sequence: CDR1 MDHEN, CDR2 SYDVKM. The CDR3 region has the DNA TGTGCCAGCAGAGACGGGGCATACAATGAGCAGTTCTTC. Amino acids: CASRDGAYNEQFF.

In its sample, this clonotype was seen a few times. This rearrangement joins TRBV29-1 to TRBJ1-5; unclear D gene. There are 13 residues in the CDR3. Deletions cut 5 bases from V and 3 bases from J, with 11 bases between. Germline assignment: CDR1 SQVTM and CDR2 ANQGSEA. The CDR3 here is CSVRLGVNQPQHF. The CDR3 DNA is TGCAGCGTTCGTCTCGGGGTCAATCAGCCCCAGCATTTT.

The chain combines TRBV20-1 with TRBJ2-3, with 8 bases that match TRBD1. The CDR3 has 15 residues. J gave up 6 bases and V 4 bases, and 12 bases lay outside the gene matches. The germline V gene has CDR1 DFQATT and CDR2 SNEGSKA (reference sequence). CDR3 coding DNA: TGCAGTGCTACTGGTATTGACAGGGGTGGTGATACGCAGTATTTT. This gives the protein CSATGIDRGGDTQYF.

For this clonotype: The junction shows a germline mismatch at one end, possibly a read error. The chain combines TRBV4-1 with TRBJ1-2; the D is unclear. The CDR3 runs 14 residues. CDR1 is MGHRA, CDR2 YSYEKL, per germline. The CDR3 region is CASNQGTETYGYTF. The CDR3 DNA reads TGCGCCAGCAACCAAGGAACGGAAACCTATGGCTACACCTTC.

This clonotype was counted once. The gene calls are TRBV18 and TRBJ1-2; 7 bases match TRBD1. The CDR3 runs 15 residues. The trim removed 3 bases at V and 4 bases at J, leaving 8 bases unmatched. The germline V gene encodes CDR1 KGHSH and CDR2 LQKENI. This CDR3 reads CASSPPDRAIYGYTF. The CDR3 region has the DNA TGTGCCAGCTCACCTCCCGACAGGGCCATCTATGGCTACACCTTC.

This clonotype was counted a single time. The chain employs TRBV2 and TRBJ2-1; D is possibly TRBD2 (7 bases). The CDR3 has 16 amino acids. V lost 0 bases and J lost 3, with 12 bases in between. CDR1 and CDR2 (germline): SNHLY, FYNNEI. CDR3 sequence (DNA): TGTGCCAGCAGTGAAGCGGGGCGGGGGCTCTACAATGAGCAGTTCTTC. Protein: CASSEAGRGLYNEQFF.

The chain joins TRBV10-2 to TRBJ2-5; D ambiguous. Per the germline V gene, CDR1 is WSHSY and CDR2 is SAAADI. V was shortened by 4 bases and J by 5 bases, with 14 bases between the two germline ends. The length of the CDR3 is 14 residues. For the CDR3, the DNA is TGCGCCAGCAGTGTTGGCTCCTGGGGTGAGACCCAGTACTTC. Its translation is CASSVGSWGETQYF.

The sample holds a few counts of this clonotype. The rearrangement uses TRBV6-2 or TRBV6-3 and TRBJ1-4; 8 bases are shared with TRBD1. With V trimmed by 0 bases and J by 12 bases, 6 bases remained unmatched. The length of the CDR3 is 14 residues. Per germline, CDR1 MNHEY and CDR2 SVGEGT. CDR3 DNA sequence: TGTGCCAGCAGTTACTCCATAGGGACAGGCCAACTGTTTTTT. Its translation is CASSYSIGTGQLFF.

The chain recombines TRBV6-2 or TRBV6-3 with TRBJ2-7; D is ambiguous. Trimming took 0 bases from V and 4 from J, leaving 16 bases between them. The CDR3 has 16 residues. CDR1 MNHEY and CDR2 SVGEGT come from the germline V gene. In nucleotides, the CDR3 is TGTGCCAGCAGTTACTCGATTCAGGCTAGGGAATACGAGCAGTACTTC. Encoded protein: CASSYSIQAREYEQYF.

This chain links TRBV4-1 with TRBJ2-7; a weak D match, TRBD2 (6 bases). The CDR3 is made up of 15 amino acids. The V gene lost 4 bases and the J gene lost 2 bases, with 15 bases spanning the gap. The germline V gene has CDR1 MGHRA and CDR2 YSYEKL. The CDR3 here is CASSRTGTATYEQYF. CDR3 sequence (DNA): TGCGCCAGCAGCCGGACCGGGACTGCAACCTACGAGCAGTACTTC.